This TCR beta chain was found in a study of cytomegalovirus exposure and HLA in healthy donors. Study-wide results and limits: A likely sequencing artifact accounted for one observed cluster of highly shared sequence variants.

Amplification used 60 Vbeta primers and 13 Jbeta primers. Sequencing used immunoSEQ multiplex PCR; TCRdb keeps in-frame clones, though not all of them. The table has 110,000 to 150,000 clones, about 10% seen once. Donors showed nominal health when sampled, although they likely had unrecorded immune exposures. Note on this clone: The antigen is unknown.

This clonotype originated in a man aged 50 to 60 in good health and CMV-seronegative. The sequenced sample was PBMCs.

CDR3 residues: CSVDRGQWYGYTF. For the CDR3, the DNA is TGCAGCGTTGATAGGGGCCAATGGTATGGCTACACCTTC. J is TRBJ1-2 and V is TRBV29-1; D is possibly TRBD1 (5 bases). The CDR3 runs to 13 residues. The germline V gene encodes CDR1 SQVTM and CDR2 ANQGSEA. With 3 bases removed from V and 5 bases from J, the gap between germline ends came to 13 bases.